The present entry profiles one TCR beta chain with its context. The antigen is not known. These data originate in a study of blood T cells in healthy people across ages. The CDR3 totals 14 residues. Germline V gives CDR1 MNHEY, CDR2 SVGEGT. The V gene lost 3 bases and the J gene lost 7 bases, with 13 bases spanning the gap. Regarding the study as a whole: More naive CD4+ cells and higher diversity were found in long-lived than in aged donors.

Next came a second PCR, run for roughly 6 to 11 cycles, which used a sample-barcoded 5' primer along with a J-beta primer mix. TCRdb reprocessed the 5' RACE reads via MiXCR and lists one record per CDR3 protein. Of hundreds of thousands of distinct CDR3 sequences detected, about half appear once; the ten largest clones hold about a third. The source material was blood. The sequence was obtained from a woman in her sixties in good health. This sequence joins TRBV6-2 or TRBV6-3 and TRBJ2-1; tentatively, D is TRBD2 (6 bases). CDR3 nucleotides: TGTGCCAGCAGTTATCGCCGGGGGAATAATGAGCAGTTCTTC. Residues: CASSYRRGNNEQFF.